This T cell receptor beta chain originates from a study of blood T cell repertoires in COVID-19 (dated by TCRdb to the early 2020s). In terms of the full investigation: Samples from collaborators originated in the United States, Italy and Spain and spanned both the acute and convalescent phases of COVID-19. The material from the prospective study consisted of cDNA or gDNA derived from T cells, B-cell-depleted T cells, or PBMCs. Subjects who had been exposed to COVID-19, were actively infected with it, or had recovered from it provided the deeply sampled blood TCRbeta repertoires that made up the dataset. The repertoires were released in a freely available public database intended as a resource for research on the immune response to SARS-CoV-2. The samples were drawn from two sources: the first 160 participants of the ongoing ImmuneRACE study, and over 1,000 subjects contributed by 6 global collaborators. Sample metadata almost always included a de-identified subject ID, COVID-19 status, age in years and sex. Where HLA class I and class II types were available, the types were taken from metadata supplied by the sample provider, not from assay-based typing. The full study reports these points: The quantity of clinical and demographic metadata differed by source and by participant and was supplied without curation.

The immunoSEQ Assay, a bias-controlled multiplex PCR, was used to amplify TCRbeta CDR3 regions from genomic DNA. Concerning the study's data processing: Within the assay, amplification of reference gene primers was used to estimate how many nucleated cells each sample contained. To quantify the absolute abundance of each unique TCRbeta CDR3 rearrangement, sequence reads were collapsed and filtered. For each sample, productive Simpson clonality was calculated by taking the square root of Simpson's diversity index across productive rearrangements. What TCRdb holds here is the immuneACCESS table cut down to in-frame rearrangements. Part of the clones is not present; checked against another copy, under half of the missing clones reflect an unresolved V gene, and the others are unexplained. The V and J calls and clone size are taken from that table; D and trimming were inferred from the DNA. This sample lists 200,000 to 250,000 clones; roughly 80% were detected once. Jointly, the top ten make up roughly 1.8% of the sample.

The germline V gene sets CDR1 to MDHEN and CDR2 to SYDVKM. The trim is 2 bases for V and 3 bases for J, with a gap of 5 bases between the germline ends. The CDR3 holds 13 amino acids from the cysteine to the phenylalanine. Only the CDR3 DNA stays, 39 bases, in frame from base 1. Comment on this clone: Its antigen remains unidentified. One base away there is no much larger clone; base qualities are not given.

Enrolling through a virtual design, the prospective study's participants ranged in age from roughly 18 to 90 years and lived across more than 20 United States geographic areas. Cohort assignment in the prospective study relied on participant-reported clinical history from a screening survey and a study questionnaire. Recovered participants in ImmuneRACE Cohort 3 were defined by two consecutive negative NP/OP PCR tests, clearance by a healthcare professional, or resolution of symptoms. In the prospective study, mobile phlebotomists collected whole blood, serum and a nasopharyngeal or oropharyngeal swab from each participant. Participants in the prospective study had the option to provide additional blood draws and questionnaires over a roughly 2-month period. Before DNA extraction, prospective study blood samples were shipped either frozen or at room temperature.

Sequencing was performed on PBMCs or T cells enriched from blood (not recorded which). This chain is built from TRBV28 and TRBJ1-3; no D gene is confidently identified. The source of this sequence is a man in his sixties who had recovered from COVID-19. The nucleotide sequence reads TGTGCCAGCAGTTTAGTTTATGGAAACACCATATATTTT. This yields the protein CASSLVYGNTIYF.